Listed below are T cell receptor beta chains from one sample, sequenced in a study of cytomegalovirus exposure and HLA in healthy donors. TCRdb keeps only in-frame clones here, not all; method: immunoSEQ multiplex PCR. This repertoire shows roughly 200,000 clones, around 83% found once; its top ten account for about 1.8%. Input material: PBMCs. These receptors all stem from a man in his forties or fifties in good health and CMV-seropositive. Both conserved end residues are part of each CDR3. The order of the fields is D gene, clone size, V gene, J gene, CDR3 DNA, CDR3 protein. The D gene is left open where the match is weak. Clone size is stated in some rows and not others, as once, few, many or a class when expanded.

d_call: TRBD1
clone_size: NA
v_call: TRBV5-1
j_call: TRBJ2-3
cdr3_nt: TGCGCCAGCAGCGGGGGGACAGGGATCACAGATACGCAGTATTTT
cdr3_aa: CASSGGTGITDTQYF

d_call: TRBD1
clone_size: NA
v_call: TRBV2
j_call: TRBJ1-1
cdr3_nt: TGTGCCAGAGAAGGACAGGCGAACACTGAAGCTTTCTTT
cdr3_aa: CAREGQANTEAFF

d_call: NA
clone_size: few
v_call: TRBV2
j_call: TRBJ2-1
cdr3_nt: TGTGCCAGCAGTGAATCGGAGGGTATCGACAATGAGCAGTTCTTC
cdr3_aa: CASSESEGIDNEQFF

d_call: NA
clone_size: NA
v_call: TRBV28
j_call: TRBJ1-3
cdr3_nt: TGTGCCAGCAGTTTATACCAGGCCTCTGGAAACACCATATATTTT
cdr3_aa: CASSLYQASGNTIYF

d_call: NA
clone_size: NA
v_call: TRBV9
j_call: TRBJ2-3
cdr3_nt: TGTGCCAGCAGCGTAGTACAAGCAGATACGCAGTATTTT
cdr3_aa: CASSVVQADTQYF

d_call: TRBD1
clone_size: NA
v_call: TRBV25-1
j_call: TRBJ1-4
cdr3_nt: TGTGCCAGCAGTGGGACAGGGGTGAGCGAAAAACTGTTTTTT
cdr3_aa: CASSGTGVSEKLFF

d_call: NA
clone_size: NA
v_call: TRBV5-1
j_call: TRBJ1-1
cdr3_nt: TGCGCCAGCAGCATACAGGGCTTGAACACTGAAGCTTTCTTT
cdr3_aa: CASSIQGLNTEAFF

d_call: TRBD2
clone_size: NA
v_call: TRBV11-2
j_call: TRBJ2-5
cdr3_nt: TGTGCCAGCAGCTCTAGCGGGAGGCAAGAGACCCAGTACTTC
cdr3_aa: CASSSSGRQETQYF

d_call: NA
clone_size: NA
v_call: TRBV9
j_call: TRBJ2-7
cdr3_nt: TGTGCCAGCAGCGTAGATGCGGCCCCCTACGAGCAGTACTTC
cdr3_aa: CASSVDAAPYEQYF

d_call: TRBD2
clone_size: NA
v_call: TRBV11-3
j_call: TRBJ2-7
cdr3_nt: TGTGCCAGCAGCTTCCGGACTAGCTACGAGCAGTACTTC
cdr3_aa: CASSFRTSYEQYF

d_call: NA
clone_size: NA
v_call: TRBV4-3
j_call: TRBJ2-1
cdr3_nt: TGCGCCAGCAGCCAAGATAGCAACGGGAGTCCCTACAATGAGCAGTTCTTC
cdr3_aa: CASSQDSNGSPYNEQFF

d_call: NA
clone_size: NA
v_call: TRBV29-1
j_call: TRBJ2-1
cdr3_nt: TGCAGCGTTGGGAGCGCAAGCTCCTACAATGAGCAGTTCTTC
cdr3_aa: CSVGSASSYNEQFF

d_call: NA
clone_size: NA
v_call: TRBV5-8
j_call: TRBJ1-4
cdr3_nt: TGTGCCAGCAGCTTGGGGACAGCCTATGAAAAACTGTTTTTT
cdr3_aa: CASSLGTAYEKLFF